These 19 T cell receptor beta chains came from one sample sequenced in a study of T cell repertoires in cytomegalovirus infection. TCRdb used MiXCR to reprocess the reads, holding one entry per CDR3 protein. Seen here are 200,000 to 300,000 distinct CDR3 sequences, around an eighth observed once, and the top ten hold 1.6%. Sequenced input: PBMCs. These TCRs come from a human donor in good health (CMV status not recorded). Some clones in this sample may be carry-over from other donors' samples.

There are many counts of this clonotype. The gene calls are TRBV11-2 and TRBJ2-5, with 13 bases fitting TRBD2. CDR3 length: 15 amino acids. Trimming removed 3 bases from V and 5 bases from J; junction bases left unmatched: 3. Per germline, CDR1 SGHAT and CDR2 FQNNGV. CDR3 bases: TGTGCCAGCAGCTTCGGACTAGCGGGAGAGGAGACCCAGTACTTC. It is translated as CASSFGLAGEETQYF.

This clonotype was detected ten times or more. The rearrangement joins TRBV11-2 to TRBJ1-2, with TRBD1 matching over 7 bases. The CDR3 length is 14 residues. Germline V gene lookup returns CDR1 SGHAT and CDR2 FQNNGV. V gave up 3 bases and J gave up 2 bases; unmatched junction bases: 3. The CDR3 protein is CASSFPGGNYGYTF. The CDR3 DNA sequence: TGTGCCAGCAGCTTTCCAGGGGGAAACTATGGCTACACCTTC.

This clonotype was picked up a small number of times. The genes are TRBV24-1 and TRBJ2-3, with TRBD1 matching 11 bases. V trimming: 3 bases; J trimming: 4 bases; junction bases outside the gene matches: 2. Germline CDR1 is KGHDR and CDR2 is SFDVKD. This CDR3 is built from 15 residues. CDR3: CATSDGGQGADTQYF. The CDR3 bases are TGTGCCACCAGTGATGGGGGACAGGGGGCAGATACGCAGTATTTT.

This clonotype was observed a handful of times. The CDR3 spells CASSISWTSGSRGEQFF. CDR3 DNA sequence: TGTGCCAGTAGTATAAGCTGGACTAGCGGGAGTCGAGGTGAGCAGTTCTTC. This chain connects TRBV19 to TRBJ2-1; TRBD2 agrees at 13 bases. This CDR3 contains 17 residues. With V trimmed by 2 bases and J by 9 bases, 10 bases remained unmatched. Germline lookup yields CDR1 LNHDA and CDR2 SQIVND (reference sequence).

This chain links TRBV20-1 with TRBJ1-1, with TRBD1 as a possible D gene (5 bases). Germline V lookup: CDR1 DFQATT, CDR2 SNEGSKA (reference sequence). The CDR3 contains 12 residues. V was trimmed by 6 bases and J by 0 bases, leaving 8 bases between them. The CDR3 bases are TGCAGTGCCGGGGGTTTGAACACTGAAGCTTTCTTT. This gives the protein CSAGGLNTEAFF.

The table lists this clonotype with many counts. J is TRBJ2-1 and V is TRBV7-3; 16 bases are shared with TRBD2. Trimming took 5 bases from V and 8 from J; bases not matched to a gene: 24. CDR1 is SGHTA, CDR2 FQGTGA, per germline. The CDR3 runs 22 residues. The CDR3 here is CASSPKHPGLAGGLRLADEQFF. CDR3 nucleotides: TGTGCCAGCAGCCCGAAGCATCCGGGACTAGCGGGAGGGCTTAGGCTGGCCGATGAGCAGTTCTTC. The full variable domain, with the rest looked up from reference TRBV7-3 and TRBJ2-1, is GAGVSQTPSNKVTEKGKYVELRCDPISGHTALYWYRQSLGQGPEFLIYFQGTGAADDSGLPNDRFFAVRPEGSVSTLKIQRTERGDSAVYLCASSPKHPGLAGGLRLADEQFFGPGTRLTVL.

The chain carries TRBV5-1 and TRBJ2-6; unclear D gene. The length of the CDR3 is 15 residues. Trimming removed 1 base from V and 0 bases from J, with 5 bases in between. Germline CDR1 is SGHRS and CDR2 is YFSETQ. The chain's CDR3 is CASSLSSSGANVLTF. Written as DNA, the CDR3 is TGCGCCAGCAGCTTGTCAAGCTCTGGGGCCAACGTCCTGACTTTC.

This clonotype has at least ten counts. V gene TRBV6-6 combines with J gene TRBJ2-7; 13 bases match TRBD2. The CDR3 is 17 amino acids. V was pared by 6 bases and J by 11 bases, with 19 bases of the junction left unmatched. CDR1 is MNHNY and CDR2 is SVGAGI in the germline V gene (reference sequence). Here the CDR3 reads CASSDQTSGRLLREEYF. The CDR3 bases are TGTGCCAGCAGCGACCAGACTAGCGGGAGGCTTTTGAGGGAAGAGTACTTC.

The table lists this clonotype with many counts. This chain joins TRBV20-1 and TRBJ2-4, with TRBD1 matching 7 bases. V gave up 3 bases and J gave up 7 bases; unmatched junction bases: 15. Per the germline V gene, CDR1 is DFQATT and CDR2 is SNEGSKA (reference sequence). This CDR3 region has 16 residues. In DNA, the CDR3 is TGCAGTGCTAGGAAGACCCAACAGGGGAGTAAGAACATTCAGTACTTC. This encodes CSARKTQQGSKNIQYF.

This clonotype was picked up a small number of times. This rearrangement joins TRBV6-2 or TRBV6-3 to TRBJ2-1; D unclear. The CDR3 covers 15 residues. Per germline, CDR1 MNHEY and CDR2 SVGEGT. Trimming cost V 5 bases and J 7 bases, with 18 bases left between them. CDR3 residues: CASSDPPEPRNEQFF. CDR3 nucleotide sequence: TGTGCCAGCAGTGACCCCCCGGAGCCTCGGAATGAGCAGTTCTTC.

This clonotype has a count of ten or more. The rearrangement joins TRBV19 to TRBJ1-1; D is undetermined. Germline V gene sequence: CDR1 LNHDA, CDR2 SQIVND (reference sequence). This CDR3 is 16 amino acids long. With 6 bases removed from V and 6 bases from J, the gap between germline ends came to 23 bases. CDR3 in amino acids: CASSASPRTVAAEAFF. DNA of the CDR3: TGTGCCAGTAGCGCGAGCCCCAGGACTGTGGCCGCTGAAGCTTTCTTT.

The rearrangement uses TRBV7-9 and TRBJ2-4, with 9 bases matching TRBD1. Trimming at V came to 3 bases and at J to 3 bases, leaving 12 bases not matched to a gene. Germline loops: CDR1 SEHNR, CDR2 FQNEAQ (reference sequence). CDR3 length: 18 amino acids. CDR3: CASSLGTGSTGLKNIQYF. The CDR3 DNA reads as TGTGCCAGCAGCTTGGGGACAGGGTCCACGGGCCTCAAAAACATTCAGTACTTC.

This clonotype has a count of ten or more. The chain carries TRBV10-3 and TRBJ2-1; 10 bases map to TRBD2. The trim removed 5 bases at V and 7 bases at J, leaving 8 bases unmatched. The CDR3 runs to 15 residues. Looked up from germline, CDR1 is ENHRY and CDR2 is SYGVKD. Written as DNA, the CDR3 is TGTGCCATCAGTATAAAGCGGGAGGGCCCTAATGAGCAGTTCTTC. Translated: CAISIKREGPNEQFF.

The chain has TRBV29-1 and TRBJ2-1, with D tentatively TRBD2 (5 bases). V was pared by 7 bases and J by 0 bases, with 13 bases between. From germline, CDR1 is SQVTM and CDR2 ANQGSEA. CDR3 length: 14 amino acids. CDR3 DNA sequence: TGCAGCGCGCTCCGAGGGATCTCCTACAATGAGCAGTTCTTC. This gives the protein CSALRGISYNEQFF.

This clonotype was seen ten or more times. The J gene is TRBJ2-3, the V gene TRBV7-2; no clear D. CDR1 SGHTA and CDR2 FQGNSA come from the germline V gene. Deletions cut 3 bases from V and 2 bases from J, with 6 bases between. There are 13 residues in the CDR3. CDR3 sequence: CASSFSPTDTQYF. The CDR3 DNA is TGTGCCAGCAGCTTCTCCCCCACAGATACGCAGTATTTT.

On this clonotype: Germline is not matched at one junction end, which may reflect a read error. The chain couples TRBV6-2 or TRBV6-3 to TRBJ1-1; D unresolved. The germline CDR1 and CDR2 sequences are MNHEY and SVGEGT. The CDR3 is made up of 16 amino acids. The CDR3 DNA is TGTGCCACCAGTGCCCCCCTGACGTCAGAGAACACTGAAGCTTTCTTT. As protein: CATSAPLTSENTEAFF.

This clonotype has ten or more counts. The chain has TRBV28 and TRBJ2-7; D is uncertain. Germline-derived CDR1 and CDR2 are MDHEN and SYDVKM. This CDR3 is built from 13 residues. V was clipped by 3 bases and J by 2 bases, with 8 bases between them. CDR3 coding DNA: TGTGCCAGCAGTTTGCACGGAACCTACGAGCAGTACTTC. It yields the protein CASSLHGTYEQYF.

The CDR3, as DNA: TGTGCCAGCAGCTTTGGCAGCGATACGCAGTATTTT. Protein product: CASSFGSDTQYF. The chain uses TRBV5-6 and TRBJ2-3, with D hard to call. Trimming took off 2 bases at V and 6 bases at J, with 7 bases between the two ends. The length of the CDR3 is 12 residues. Germline assignment: CDR1 SGHDT and CDR2 YYEEEE.

V gene TRBV29-1 combines with J gene TRBJ2-3; the match to TRBD2 covers 10 bases. Germline CDR1 is SQVTM and CDR2 is ANQGSEA. The ends lost 2 bases at V and 2 bases at J; junction bases unmatched: 4. The CDR3 has 15 amino acids. DNA of the CDR3: TGCAGCGTTGAAAGACTAGCGGGCCTCACAGATACGCAGTATTTT. Translated: CSVERLAGLTDTQYF.